These 31 T cell receptor beta chains originate from one sample sequenced in a study of CD8+ T cells in alopecia areata. RNA, once extracted, was reverse transcribed into cDNA for use as the sequencing template. The method was immunoSEQ multiplex PCR; TCRdb's version includes in-frame clones alone and lacks a portion of them. The sample lists 130,000 or so clones, around 60% seen once, with 5.7% in the top ten. Treatment meaning: oral pan-JAK inhibitor, 5-10 mg twice daily. The specimen was CD4+ T cells sorted from blood, collected at week 4, from a patient treated with tofacitinib. These receptors came from a human donor with alopecia areata.

The chain uses TRBV6-5 and TRBJ2-2, with 7 positions matching TRBD2. J gave up 2 bases and V 4 bases, and 1 base lay outside the gene matches. This CDR3 spans 14 amino acids. The germline V gene has CDR1 MNHEY and CDR2 SVGAGI. CDR3 DNA sequence: TGTGCCAGCAGTTCGACTAGCAACACCGGGGAGCTGTTTTTT. The encoded protein is CASSSTSNTGELFF.

The rearrangement joins TRBV10-3 to TRBJ2-5; 9 bases are a match to TRBD1. There are 15 residues in the CDR3. Germline lookup yields CDR1 ENHRY and CDR2 SYGVKD. Trimming cost V 7 bases and J 2 bases; bases outside gene matches: 8. CDR3 sequence (DNA): TGTGCCATCACCCCGGGACAGGGATCACAAGAGACCCAGTACTTC. It encodes CAITPGQGSQETQYF.

The V gene is TRBV29-1, the J gene TRBJ2-3, with D possibly being TRBD2 (7 bases). V shed 8 bases and J shed 5 bases, with 17 bases lying between them. The germline gives CDR1 SQVTM, CDR2 ANQGSEA. The CDR3 sequence is 13 residues long. CDR3 region: CSKKGGAGDTQYF. CDR3 in DNA: TGCAGCAAGAAGGGGGGGGCAGGAGATACGCAGTATTTT.

There are a few counts of this clone. The chain recombines TRBV19 with TRBJ1-2; TRBD1 matches 7 bases. There are 12 residues in the CDR3. J gave up 8 bases and V 6 bases, and 6 bases lay outside the gene matches. Looked up from germline, CDR1 is LNHDA and CDR2 is SQIVND (reference sequence). For the CDR3, the DNA is TGTGCCAGTAGGCCGACAGGGCGCGGCTACACCTTC. Its translation: CASRPTGRGYTF.

The chain is built from TRBV6-6 and TRBJ2-6; D not resolved. V lost 4 bases and J lost 0, with 7 bases in between. The CDR3 runs 15 residues. Germline V CDR1 and CDR2: MNHNY, SVGAGI (reference sequence). For the CDR3, the DNA is TGTGCCAGCAGTTTGTCGACCTCTGGGGCCAACGTCCTGACTTTC. Translation: CASSLSTSGANVLTF.

V usage is TRBV6-6 and J usage is TRBJ2-7; TRBD1 might be the D (6 bases). V dropped 2 bases and J dropped 4 bases, with 9 bases sitting between them. This CDR3 spans 13 amino acids. Germline CDR1 is MNHNY and CDR2 is SVGAGI (reference sequence). CDR3 amino acids: CASSYARGYEQYF. The CDR3, as DNA: TGTGCCAGCAGTTACGCTAGGGGGTACGAGCAGTACTTC.

This chain connects TRBV29-1 to TRBJ2-1, with 12 positions matching TRBD2. The trim removed 5 bases at V and 2 bases at J, leaving 13 bases unmatched. CDR3 length: 18 amino acids. Germline loops: CDR1 SQVTM, CDR2 ANQGSEA. The CDR3 bases are TGCAGCGTTTCTGGACTAGCGGGACGCTGGTTAGCCTACAATGAGCAGTTCTTC. This codes for CSVSGLAGRWLAYNEQFF.

V is TRBV10-3 and J is TRBJ2-3, with a tentative D call TRBD2 (5 bases). V was cut by 10 bases and J by 5 bases, with 25 bases left in between. From germline, CDR1 is ENHRY and CDR2 SYGVKD. The CDR3 sequence is 16 residues long. In nucleotides, the CDR3 is TGTGCCACAAGCATGTTGGGAGTTGGTTCGGGAGATACGCAGTATTTT. Translating gives CATSMLGVGSGDTQYF.

The J gene is TRBJ2-5, the V gene TRBV7-2, with TRBD2 as a possible D gene (7 bases). This CDR3 is 16 amino acids long. Germline V CDR1 and CDR2: SGHTA, FQGNSA. With 5 bases removed from V and 5 bases from J, the gap between germline ends came to 21 bases. The CDR3 region has the DNA TGTGCCAGCAGCCCACAACTTAGGGGGGGATCGGAGACCCAGTACTTC. Translated, it gives CASSPQLRGGSETQYF. The entire variable domain, with the rest obtained from reference TRBV7-2 and TRBJ2-5, is as follows: GAGVSQSPSNKVTEKGKDVELRCDPISGHTALYWYRQSLGQGLEFLIYFQGNSAPDKSGLPSDRFSAERTGGSVSTLTIQRTQQEDSAVYLCASSPQLRGGSETQYFGPGTRLLVL.

The chain recombines TRBV30 with TRBJ2-5, with D unclear. CDR3 length: 13 amino acids. The V end was cut by 2 bases, the J end by 5 bases, with 12 bases between. Germline V gene data show CDR1 as GTSNPN and CDR2 as SVGIG (reference sequence). The CDR3 loop reads CAWSHGVGETQYF. The CDR3, as DNA: TGTGCCTGGAGTCACGGTGTGGGGGAGACCCAGTACTTC. The entire variable domain, with the rest obtained from reference TRBV30 and TRBJ2-5, is as follows: SQTIHQWPATLVQPVGSPLSLECTVEGTSNPNLYWYRQAAGRGLQLLFYSVGIGQISSEVPQNLSASRPQDRQFILSSKKLLLSDSGFYLCAWSHGVGETQYFGPGTRLLVL.

This sequence joins TRBV7-8 and TRBJ1-5; D is ambiguous. CDR3 length equals 13 residues. CDR1 and CDR2 (germline): SGHVS, FQNEAQ. Trimming took off 4 bases at V and 7 bases at J, with 11 bases between the two ends. The CDR3 sequence: CASSSAGIQPQHF. CDR3 DNA: TGTGCCAGCAGCTCCGCGGGGATCCAGCCCCAGCATTTT.

DNA of the CDR3: TGTGCCAGCAGTCAACAGGGGAACTATGGCTACACCTTC. This sequence encodes CASSQQGNYGYTF. J is TRBJ1-2 and V is TRBV5-6; 7 positions match TRBD1. Germline assignment: CDR1 SGHDT and CDR2 YYEEEE. This CDR3 has 13 amino acids. Trimming at V came to 5 bases and at J to 2 bases, leaving 3 bases not matched to a gene.

J is TRBJ2-1 and V is TRBV30, with 7 bases aligning to TRBD2. CDR1 and CDR2 from the germline V gene are GTSNPN and SVGIG (reference sequence). V lost 5 bases, J lost 2 bases, and 3 bases stayed unmatched. This CDR3 contains 13 residues. The CDR3 sequence is CAWESGAYNEQFF. CDR3 bases: TGTGCCTGGGAGAGCGGGGCCTACAATGAGCAGTTCTTC.

CDR3 nucleotide sequence: TGTGCCAGCAGTCCGACAGGGCAATCTCGGGAAAAACTGTTTTTT. Amino acids: CASSPTGQSREKLFF. The rearrangement uses TRBV28 and TRBJ1-4, with 7 bases that match TRBD1. The CDR3 is 15 amino acids. Per germline, CDR1 MDHEN and CDR2 SYDVKM. Unmatched junction bases numbered 11, after V lost 5 bases and J lost 8 bases.

The CDR3 DNA is TGCAGCGTTGAAGTGACCGGGACAGGGGCCTACGAGCAGTACTTC. As protein: CSVEVTGTGAYEQYF. J is TRBJ2-7 and V is TRBV29-1, with 10 bases lining up with TRBD1. The CDR3 runs to 15 residues. Germline CDR1 SQVTM, CDR2 ANQGSEA. Trimming removed 1 base from V and 2 bases from J; junction bases left unmatched: 5.

As concerns this clone: Other DNA sequences from this sample encode an identical CDR3 as well. CDR3 coding DNA: TGTGCCAGCAGCCCGTACACAGATACGCAGTATTTT. Translated, it gives CASSPYTDTQYF. The chain links TRBV7-2 to TRBJ2-3; no clear D gene. From germline, CDR1 is SGHTA and CDR2 FQGNSA. V gave up 5 bases and J gave up 2 bases, with 5 bases separating them. CDR3 size: 12 residues.

The CDR3 region is CASSYQASNQPQHF. The CDR3 DNA is TGTGCCAGCAGTTACCAGGCCAGCAATCAGCCCCAGCATTTT. The V gene is TRBV27, the J gene TRBJ1-5; no clear D gene. The CDR3 spans 14 residues. Trimming removed 4 bases from V and 1 base from J, with 8 bases in between. Germline-derived CDR1 and CDR2 are MNHEY and SMNVEV (reference sequence).

J is TRBJ2-5 and V is TRBV30; D ambiguous. CDR1 and CDR2 from the germline V gene are GTSNPN and SVGIG (reference sequence). This CDR3 comprises 13 residues. The V end lost 0 bases, the J end lost 1 base, and 6 bases lay between the germline ends. CDR3 protein: CAWSVQVQETQYF. In nucleotides, the CDR3 is TGTGCCTGGAGTGTGCAGGTCCAAGAGACCCAGTACTTC.

The chain links TRBV7-3 to TRBJ2-7; 11 nucleotides match TRBD1. V lost 4 bases and J lost 6; bases outside the gene matches: 5. Germline V CDR1 and CDR2: SGHTA, FQGTGA. The CDR3 length is 14 residues. The CDR3 loop reads CASSSGGTGGEQYF. The CDR3 DNA sequence: TGTGCCAGCAGCTCCGGCGGGACAGGGGGCGAGCAGTACTTC.

Here the CDR3 DNA reads TGCAGTGCTGGATACAGGGACGAGCAGTACTTC. Protein: CSAGYRDEQYF. The J gene is TRBJ2-7, the V gene TRBV20-1; tentative D call: TRBD1 (6 bases). Germline V gives CDR1 DFQATT, CDR2 SNEGSKA (reference sequence). V lost 5 bases and J 5 bases, leaving 10 bases between the germline ends. This CDR3 comprises 11 residues.

The chain joins TRBV30 to TRBJ1-2; 8 bases agree with TRBD1. CDR1 GTSNPN and CDR2 SVGIG come from the germline V gene (reference sequence). Trimming cost V 8 bases and J 4 bases; bases outside gene matches: 3. The CDR3 runs 11 residues. CDR3 nucleotides: TGTGCCGTCGACAGGGGCTATGGCTACACCTTC. Protein: CAVDRGYGYTF. The whole variable domain, remainder taken from reference TRBV30 and TRBJ1-2, is SQTIHQWPATLVQPVGSPLSLECTVEGTSNPNLYWYRQAAGRGLQLLFYSVGIGQISSEVPQNLSASRPQDRQFILSSKKLLLSDSGFYLCAVDRGYGYTFGSGTRLTVV.

The chain links TRBV18 to TRBJ2-7; a weak D match, TRBD2 (6 bases). Looked up from germline, CDR1 is KGHSH and CDR2 is LQKENI. CDR3 size: 13 residues. Trimming left V 2 bases short and J 7 bases short, with 12 bases between. CDR3 nucleotides: TGTGCCAGCTCACCAGTCCCGGGGGTAGAGCAGTACTTC. Translating it yields CASSPVPGVEQYF.

The rearrangement links TRBV2 to TRBJ2-1; maybe TRBD2 (6 bases). Trimming removed 8 bases at V and 4 bases at J, with 6 bases between. The CDR3 loop spans 11 amino acids. Germline values: CDR1 SNHLY, CDR2 FYNNEI. CDR3 nucleotide sequence: TGTGCCAGCCGGGGGTACAATGAGCAGTTCTTC. Translation gives CASRGYNEQFF.

This clone was detected only a few times. The rearrangement uses TRBV4-1 and TRBJ1-5; no clear D gene. Germline CDR1 reads MGHRA; CDR2 reads YSYEKL. The V gene lost 2 bases and the J gene lost 0 bases, with 11 bases spanning the gap. CDR3 length: 16 amino acids. CDR3 sequence: CASSQFYGNSNQPQHF. As DNA, the CDR3 is TGCGCCAGCAGCCAATTTTACGGGAATAGCAATCAGCCCCAGCATTTT.

This chain uses TRBV10-3 with TRBJ2-5; D is unresolved. The CDR3 runs to 14 residues. Per germline, CDR1 ENHRY and CDR2 SYGVKD. Trimming removed 4 bases from V and 7 bases from J, with 16 bases in between. The CDR3 DNA follows: TGTGCCATCAGTGTAGGTTCTGAATCTGGGACCCAGTACTTC. As protein: CAISVGSESGTQYF.

This clone was picked up a small number of times. CDR3 in DNA: TGTGCCAGCAGCCTTACACGGGACAGGGAGTATTTT. It translates to CASSLTRDREYF. The chain has TRBV7-9 and TRBJ2-3; 9 bases are a match to TRBD1. The CDR3 length is 12 residues. V shed 5 bases, J shed 13 bases, and the junction held 7 bases outside the gene matches. CDR1 SEHNR and CDR2 FQNEAQ come from the germline V gene (reference sequence). Supplemented by reference TRBV7-9 and TRBJ2-3, the full variable domain reads DTGVSQNPRHKITKRGQNVTFRCDPISEHNRLYWYRQTLGQGPEFLTYFQNEAQLEKSRLLSDRFSAERPKGSFSTLEIQRTEQGDSAMYLCASSLTRDREYFGPGTRLTVL.

V gene TRBV7-2 combines with J gene TRBJ1-4; TRBD1 is a possible D gene (6 bases). V was shortened by 0 bases and J by 5 bases, with 13 bases between the two germline ends. CDR3 length equals 16 residues. Germline V gene lookup returns CDR1 SGHTA and CDR2 FQGNSA. CDR3 loop: CASSLAYGGMNEKLFF. In DNA form, the CDR3 reads TGTGCCAGCAGCTTAGCGTACGGGGGCATGAATGAAAAACTGTTTTTT.

The V call is TRBV6-5, the J call TRBJ1-2, with a tentative D call TRBD1 (6 bases). The CDR3 is 15 residues long. V was trimmed by 2 bases and J by 0 bases, leaving 10 bases between them. Looked up from germline, CDR1 is MNHEY and CDR2 is SVGAGI. The CDR3 here is CASSYGGRTNYGYTF. CDR3 bases: TGTGCCAGCAGTTACGGGGGCAGAACTAACTATGGCTACACCTTC.

The V call is TRBV5-1, the J call TRBJ2-3, with 14 nucleotides matching TRBD2. V lost 3 bases and J lost 4; bases outside the gene matches: 13. The V gene's germline CDR1 is SGHRS and CDR2 YFSETQ. There are 19 residues in the CDR3. The CDR3 is CASSSGLAGGIVVADTQYF. CDR3 sequence (DNA): TGCGCCAGCAGCTCAGGACTAGCGGGAGGAATTGTGGTCGCAGATACGCAGTATTTT.

CDR3 sequence: CASSWDRVFSYEQYF. The CDR3 DNA reads TGTGCCAGCAGTTGGGACAGGGTATTTAGCTACGAGCAGTACTTC. The rearrangement uses TRBV28 and TRBJ2-7, with TRBD1 matching over 9 bases. The V segment lost 4 bases and the J segment 3 bases; nucleotides outside the gene matches: 7. From germline, CDR1 is MDHEN and CDR2 SYDVKM. The CDR3 length is 15 residues. Based on the CDR3 plus reference TRBV28 and TRBJ2-7, the full variable domain is DVKVTQSSRYLVKRTGEKVFLECVQDMDHENMFWYRQDPGLGLRLIYFSYDVKMKEKGDIPEGYSVSREKKERFSLILESASTNQTSMYLCASSWDRVFSYEQYFGPGTRLTVT.

This chain joins TRBV5-1 and TRBJ2-2; D perhaps matches TRBD1 (6 bases). V lost 3 bases to trimming and J lost 2 bases, with 8 bases between them. The CDR3 consists of 14 residues. Germline assignment: CDR1 SGHRS and CDR2 YFSETQ. CDR3 DNA: TGCGCCAGCAGCTCGGGACACAACACCGGGGAGCTGTTTTTT. It specifies CASSSGHNTGELFF.